Presented here are 6 T cell receptor beta chains from one specimen sequenced in a study of CD8 T cells in Susac syndrome. RNA in amounts of roughly 0.5 to 1 ug was reverse transcribed with random hexamers. Each CDR3 protein is one row after TCRdb ran MiXCR on the immunoSEQ multiplex PCR reads. The sample has a few hundred thousand distinct CDR3 sequences, about 88% seen once. Material for sequencing was CD8+ T cells from PBMCs. These receptors came from a human donor with multiple sclerosis.

This clonotype has just one count. The rearrangement uses TRBV6-7 and TRBJ1-2; a possible D gene is TRBD1 (5 bases). TRBV6-7 counts as an open reading frame of uncertain function. This CDR3 is 17 amino acids long. The V end lost 2 bases, the J end lost 0 bases, and 16 bases lay between the germline ends. The DNA for the CDR3 is TGTGCCAGCAGTTACCCGAAGAGACAGAGATCTAACTATGGCTACACCTTC. Translating it yields CASSYPKRQRSNYGYTF.

V usage is TRBV28 and J usage is TRBJ2-5, with TRBD2 identical over 11 bases. J was trimmed by 1 base and V by 6 bases; bases with no gene match: 7. Germline V CDR1 and CDR2: MDHEN, SYDVKM. The length of the CDR3 is 16 residues. This CDR3 reads CASSPLAGGGQETQYF. Here the CDR3 DNA reads TGTGCCAGCAGCCCCTTAGCGGGAGGGGGCCAAGAGACCCAGTACTTC. Variable domain in full (rest from reference TRBV28 and TRBJ2-5): DVKVTQSSRYLVKRTGEKVFLECVQDMDHENMFWYRQDPGLGLRLIYFSYDVKMKEKGDIPEGYSVSREKKERFSLILESASTNQTSMYLCASSPLAGGGQETQYFGPGTRLLVL.

The gene calls are TRBV6-2 or TRBV6-3 and TRBJ2-3; 9 nucleotides align to TRBD2. Germline trimming cut 2 bases from V and 2 bases from J; bases unmatched to any gene: 5. The CDR3 sequence is 16 residues long. Germline loops: CDR1 MNHEY, CDR2 SVGEGT. The CDR3 region is CASSYGLAGYTDTQYF. DNA for the CDR3: TGTGCCAGCAGTTACGGCCTAGCGGGGTACACAGATACGCAGTATTTT.

The chain has TRBV28 and TRBJ1-1, with D perhaps TRBD1 (5 bases). This CDR3 comprises 14 residues. The V and J ends lost 3 bases and 1 base respectively, with 9 bases between them. CDR1 and CDR2 from the germline V gene are MDHEN and SYDVKM. The CDR3 is CASSFAGGNTEAFF. The CDR3 DNA follows: TGTGCCAGCAGTTTCGCCGGGGGGAACACTGAAGCTTTCTTT.

As concerns this clonotype: The junction departs from germline at one end; a sequencing error may be responsible. The rearrangement links TRBV5-8 to TRBJ2-1; no firm D call. The CDR3 consists of 16 residues. Per the germline V gene, CDR1 is SGHTS and CDR2 is YDEGEE. CDR3 protein: CASSLDRWSSYNGQFF. The CDR3 region has the DNA TGTGCCAGCAGCTTGGACCGTTGGAGCTCCTACAATGGGCAGTTCTTC. The full variable domain, rest sourced from reference TRBV5-8 and TRBJ2-1, is EAGVTQSPTHLIKTRGQQATLRCSPISGHTSVYWYQQALGLGLQFLLWYDEGEERNRGNFPPRFSGRQFPNYSSELNVNALELEDSALYLCASSLDRWSSYNGQFFGPGTRLTVL.

The V gene is TRBV27, the J gene TRBJ1-1; no reliable D call. Germline V lookup: CDR1 MNHEY, CDR2 SMNVEV (reference sequence). The CDR3 consists of 14 residues. Trimming took off 4 bases at V and 0 bases at J, with 9 bases between the two ends. CDR3 protein: CASSSGRLNTEAFF. The CDR3 coding sequence is TGTGCCAGCAGTTCTGGCAGATTGAACACTGAAGCTTTCTTT.